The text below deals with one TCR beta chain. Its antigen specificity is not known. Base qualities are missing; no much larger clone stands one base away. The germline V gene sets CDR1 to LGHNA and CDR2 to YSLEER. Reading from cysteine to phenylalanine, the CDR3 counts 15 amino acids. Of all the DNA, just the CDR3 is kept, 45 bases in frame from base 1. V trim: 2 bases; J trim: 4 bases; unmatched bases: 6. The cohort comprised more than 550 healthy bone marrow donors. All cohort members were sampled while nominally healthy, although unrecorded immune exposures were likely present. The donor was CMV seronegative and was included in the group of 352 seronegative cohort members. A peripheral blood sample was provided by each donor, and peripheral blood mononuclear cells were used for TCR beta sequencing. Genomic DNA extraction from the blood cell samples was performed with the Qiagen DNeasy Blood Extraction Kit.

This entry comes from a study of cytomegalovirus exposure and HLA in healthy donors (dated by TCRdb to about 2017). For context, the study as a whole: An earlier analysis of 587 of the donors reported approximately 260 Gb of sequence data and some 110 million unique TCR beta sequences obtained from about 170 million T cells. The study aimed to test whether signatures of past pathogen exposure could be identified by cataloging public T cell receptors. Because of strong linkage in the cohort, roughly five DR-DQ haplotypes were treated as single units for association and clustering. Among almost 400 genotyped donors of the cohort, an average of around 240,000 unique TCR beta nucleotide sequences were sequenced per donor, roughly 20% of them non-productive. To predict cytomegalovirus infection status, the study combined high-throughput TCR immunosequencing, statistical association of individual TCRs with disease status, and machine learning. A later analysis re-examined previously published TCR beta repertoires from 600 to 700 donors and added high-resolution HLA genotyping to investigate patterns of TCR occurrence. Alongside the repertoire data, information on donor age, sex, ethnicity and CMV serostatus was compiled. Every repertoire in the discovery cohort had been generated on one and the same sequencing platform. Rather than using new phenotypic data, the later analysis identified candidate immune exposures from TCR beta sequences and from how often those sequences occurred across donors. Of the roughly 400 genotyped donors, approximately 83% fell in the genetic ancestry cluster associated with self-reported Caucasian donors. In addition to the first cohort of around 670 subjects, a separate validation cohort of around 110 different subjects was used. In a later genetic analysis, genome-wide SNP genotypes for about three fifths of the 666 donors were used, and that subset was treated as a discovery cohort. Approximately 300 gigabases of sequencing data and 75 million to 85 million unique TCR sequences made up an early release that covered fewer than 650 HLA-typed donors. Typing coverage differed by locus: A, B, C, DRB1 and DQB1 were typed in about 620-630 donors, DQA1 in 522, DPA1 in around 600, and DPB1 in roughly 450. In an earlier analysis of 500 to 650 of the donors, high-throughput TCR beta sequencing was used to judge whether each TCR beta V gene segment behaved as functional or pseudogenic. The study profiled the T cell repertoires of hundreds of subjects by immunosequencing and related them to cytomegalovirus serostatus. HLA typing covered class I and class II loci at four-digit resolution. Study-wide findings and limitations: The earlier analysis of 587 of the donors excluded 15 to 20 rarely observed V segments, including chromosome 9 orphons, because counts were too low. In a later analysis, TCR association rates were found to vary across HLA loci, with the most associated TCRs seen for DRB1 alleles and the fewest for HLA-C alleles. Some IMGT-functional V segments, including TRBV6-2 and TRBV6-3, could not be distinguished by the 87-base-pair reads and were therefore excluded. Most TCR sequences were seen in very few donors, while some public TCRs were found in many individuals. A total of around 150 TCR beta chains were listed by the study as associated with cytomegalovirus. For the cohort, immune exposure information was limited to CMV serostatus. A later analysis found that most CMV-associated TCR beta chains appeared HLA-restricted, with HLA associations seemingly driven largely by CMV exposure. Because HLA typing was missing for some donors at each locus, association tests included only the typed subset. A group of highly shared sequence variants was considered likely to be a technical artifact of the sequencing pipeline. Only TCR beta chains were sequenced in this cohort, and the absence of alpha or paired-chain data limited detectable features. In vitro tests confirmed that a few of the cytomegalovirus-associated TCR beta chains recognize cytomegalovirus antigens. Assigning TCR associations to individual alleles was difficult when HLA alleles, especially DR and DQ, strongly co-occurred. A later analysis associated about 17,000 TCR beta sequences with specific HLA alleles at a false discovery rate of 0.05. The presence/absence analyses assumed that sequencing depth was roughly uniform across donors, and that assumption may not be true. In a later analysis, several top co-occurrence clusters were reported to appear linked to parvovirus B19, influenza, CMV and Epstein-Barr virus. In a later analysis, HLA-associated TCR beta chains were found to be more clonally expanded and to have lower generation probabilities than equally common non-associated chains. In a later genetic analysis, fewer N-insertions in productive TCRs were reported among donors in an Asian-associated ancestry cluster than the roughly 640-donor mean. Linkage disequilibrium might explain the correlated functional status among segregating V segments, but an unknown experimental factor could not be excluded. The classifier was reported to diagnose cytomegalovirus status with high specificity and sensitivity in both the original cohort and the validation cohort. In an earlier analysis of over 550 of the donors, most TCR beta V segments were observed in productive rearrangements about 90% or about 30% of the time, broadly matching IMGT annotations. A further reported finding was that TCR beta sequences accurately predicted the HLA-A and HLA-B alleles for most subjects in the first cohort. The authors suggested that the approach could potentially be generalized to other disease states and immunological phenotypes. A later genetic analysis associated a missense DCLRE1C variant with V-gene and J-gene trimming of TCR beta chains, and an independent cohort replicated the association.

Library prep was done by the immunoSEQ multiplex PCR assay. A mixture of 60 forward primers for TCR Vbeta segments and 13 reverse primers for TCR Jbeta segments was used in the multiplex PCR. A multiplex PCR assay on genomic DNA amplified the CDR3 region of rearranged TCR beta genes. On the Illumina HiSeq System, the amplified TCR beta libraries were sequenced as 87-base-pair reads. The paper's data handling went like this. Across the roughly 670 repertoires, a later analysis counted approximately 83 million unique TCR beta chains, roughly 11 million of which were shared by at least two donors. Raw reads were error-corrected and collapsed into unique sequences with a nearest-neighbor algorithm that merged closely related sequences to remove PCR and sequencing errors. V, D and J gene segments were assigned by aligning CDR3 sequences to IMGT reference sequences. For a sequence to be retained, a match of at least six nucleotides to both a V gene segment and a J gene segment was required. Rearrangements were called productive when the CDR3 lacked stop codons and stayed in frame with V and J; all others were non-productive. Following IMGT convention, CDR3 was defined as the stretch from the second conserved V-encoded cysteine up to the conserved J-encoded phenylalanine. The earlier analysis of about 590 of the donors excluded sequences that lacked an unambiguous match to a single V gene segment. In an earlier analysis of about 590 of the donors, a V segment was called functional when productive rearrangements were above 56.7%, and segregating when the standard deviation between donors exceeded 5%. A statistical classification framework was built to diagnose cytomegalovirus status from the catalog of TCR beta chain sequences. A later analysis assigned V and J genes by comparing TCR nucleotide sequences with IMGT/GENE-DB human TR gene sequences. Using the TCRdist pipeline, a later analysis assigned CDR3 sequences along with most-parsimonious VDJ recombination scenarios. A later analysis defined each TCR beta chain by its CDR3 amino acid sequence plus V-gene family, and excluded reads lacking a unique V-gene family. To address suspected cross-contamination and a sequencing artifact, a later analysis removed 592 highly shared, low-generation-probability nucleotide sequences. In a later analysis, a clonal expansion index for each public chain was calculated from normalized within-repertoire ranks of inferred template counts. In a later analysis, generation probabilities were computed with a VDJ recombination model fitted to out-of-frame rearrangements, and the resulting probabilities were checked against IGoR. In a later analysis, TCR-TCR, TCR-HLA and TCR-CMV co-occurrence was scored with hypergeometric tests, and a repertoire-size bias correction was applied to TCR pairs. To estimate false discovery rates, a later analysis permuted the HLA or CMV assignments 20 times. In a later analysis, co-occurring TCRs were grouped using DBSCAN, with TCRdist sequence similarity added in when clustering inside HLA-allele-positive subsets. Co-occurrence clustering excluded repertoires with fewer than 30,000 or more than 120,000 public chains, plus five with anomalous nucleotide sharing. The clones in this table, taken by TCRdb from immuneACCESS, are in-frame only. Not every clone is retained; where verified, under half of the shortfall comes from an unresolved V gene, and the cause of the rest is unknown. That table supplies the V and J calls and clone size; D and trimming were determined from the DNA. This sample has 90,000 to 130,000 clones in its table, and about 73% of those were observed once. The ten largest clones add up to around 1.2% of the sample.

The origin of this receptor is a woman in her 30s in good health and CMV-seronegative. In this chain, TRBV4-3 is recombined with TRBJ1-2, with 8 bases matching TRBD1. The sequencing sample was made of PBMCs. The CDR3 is CASSQRGQEFYGYTF. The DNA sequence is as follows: TGCGCCAGCAGCCAACGGGGACAGGAGTTCTATGGCTACACCTTC.